The text below deals with one TCR beta chain. Its antigen is as yet unknown. The naive CD8 fraction comprised CD45RO-negative cells positively selected for CCR7 and excluded terminally differentiated effector memory CD45RA+ cells. Only Caucasian adults living in Nashville, Tennessee made up the donor group. Assay used: immunoSEQ multiplex PCR; TCRdb lists only in-frame clones, some missing. The sample contains roughly 2,000,000 clones, about 95% of which appear only once. Trimming cost V 7 bases and J 2 bases, with 21 bases left between them. This CDR3 region has 16 residues. Germline values: CDR1 SGHTA, CDR2 FQGTGA. These data come from a study of shared clonotypes between healthy human individuals. The study, taken as a whole, reports: There were few donors, and this limited the genetic and exposure-history diversity represented. In general, naive subsets displayed greater estimated richness than memory subsets did. The study found roughly 5.3% of naive CD4 clonotypes shared across several donors.

The V gene is TRBV7-3, the J gene TRBJ2-7; D remains unclear. This TCR was recovered from a man between 18 and 29 years old in good health. The sequencing sample was made of naive CD8+ T cells sorted from blood. The CDR3 sequence is CASILGRRFRPYEQYF. CDR3 in DNA: TGTGCCAGCATCCTAGGGCGCCGTTTCCGTCCCTACGAGCAGTACTTC.